This TCR beta chain was recovered during a study of cytomegalovirus exposure and HLA in healthy donors. Study findings and constraints: As was reported, the HLA-A and HLA-B alleles of most subjects were accurately predicted from TCR beta sequences. Being productive about 87% or about 30% of the time was typical of most TCR beta V segments in an earlier analysis. A later analysis, which compared TCR beta chains of equal frequency, found the HLA-associated ones more clonally expanded. The study dropped some indistinguishable V segments, TRBV6-2 and TRBV6-3 among them.

The CDR3 length is 16 residues. Trimming took off 5 bases at V and 1 base at J, with 17 bases between the two ends. The V gene's germline CDR1 is LNHDA and CDR2 SQIVND (reference sequence). The primer mix had 60 Vbeta and 13 Jbeta primers. Assay used: immunoSEQ multiplex PCR; TCRdb lists only in-frame clones, some missing. The sample contains about 88,000 clones, around 90% of which appear only once. As to this clone: Its specificity is unknown.

The specimen sequenced was PBMCs. This TCR was sampled from a young man in good health and CMV-seronegative. The chain is built from TRBV19 and TRBJ1-1; D is undetermined. Written as DNA, the CDR3 is TGTGCCAGTAGTCCCAAACAAAAGTCAGGGAACACTGAAGCTTTCTTT. Amino acids: CASSPKQKSGNTEAFF. The full variable domain, with the rest looked up from reference TRBV19 and TRBJ1-1, is DGGITQSPKYLFRKEGQNVTLSCEQNLNHDAMYWYRQDPGQGLRLIYYSQIVNDFQKGDIAEGYSVSREKKESFPLTVTSAQKNPTAFYLCASSPKQKSGNTEAFFGQGTRLTVV.